The clone carrying this T cell receptor (beta chain) has just one count. The CDR3 length is 18 residues. Germline-derived CDR1 and CDR2 are SGDLS and YYNGEE. V dropped 3 bases and J dropped 1; count of bases not matched to a gene: 15. Here immunoSEQ multiplex PCR was the method, and the copy in TCRdb shows in-frame clones only, minus some. The data show roughly 110,000 clones, around 90% seen once. The data were taken from a study of T cell responses to AZD1222 COVID-19 vaccine. The sequencing here drew on peripheral blood, taken on day 0 of AZD1222 vaccination. The origin of this receptor is an adult in good health. The rearrangement links TRBV9 to TRBJ2-7, with 8 bases matching TRBD1. The CDR3 DNA sequence: TGTGCCAGCAGCGATCCCTCTACTCGGGACAGGCGATCCTACGAGCAGTACTTC. Translated: CASSDPSTRDRRSYEQYF.